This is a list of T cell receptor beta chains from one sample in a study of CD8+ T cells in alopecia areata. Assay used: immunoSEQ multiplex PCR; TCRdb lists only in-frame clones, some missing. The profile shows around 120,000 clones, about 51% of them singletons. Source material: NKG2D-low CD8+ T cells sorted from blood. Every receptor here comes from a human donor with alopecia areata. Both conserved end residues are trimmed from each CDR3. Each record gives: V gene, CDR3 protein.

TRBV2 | ASSDSRQRADTQY
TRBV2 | ANKDPTGEHPYEQY
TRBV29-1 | SVAPATGYTEAF
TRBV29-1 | SVPRDGSGRETQY
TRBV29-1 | SVDLTGTGVYNEQF
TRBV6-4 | ASSESGVDEQF
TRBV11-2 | ASSLGSSSGSYNEQF
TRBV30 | AWRDTNTGELF
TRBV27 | ASSLTSGSYEQF
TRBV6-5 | ASSPGEETEAF
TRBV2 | ASSGVGPQPQH
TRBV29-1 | SVVGTGRYEQF
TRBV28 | ASGGRSQYEQY
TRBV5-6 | ASSPGQNYEQY
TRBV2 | ASSERGGADTQY
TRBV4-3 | ASSQESGGANVLT
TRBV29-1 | SVLDIGPEAF
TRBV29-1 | SVMSPTNEKLF
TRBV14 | ASSQEARGFGANVLT
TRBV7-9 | ASSLGDRYGYT
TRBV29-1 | SVEGEYQETQY
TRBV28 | ASSLRGTYEQY
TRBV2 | ASFPKEGYGYT
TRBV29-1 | SVDSGVYNEQF
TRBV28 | ASSLRTANTGELF
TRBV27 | ASSSLTSGHYEQY
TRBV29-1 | SVEGTSGKDEQF
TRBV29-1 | SAVGWTSGEVNEQF
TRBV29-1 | SVDGQGDTEAF
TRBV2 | ASMTLSGANVLT
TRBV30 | ALQDSLGNTEAF
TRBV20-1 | SGMGNYGYT
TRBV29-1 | SVEGGASGMLDTQY
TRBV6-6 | ASELNEQF
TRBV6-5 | ASTYGGGNEQY
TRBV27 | ASREASSYNEQF
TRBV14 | ASSQVSLFLAGTTGELF
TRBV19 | ASSDRSYEQY
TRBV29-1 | SVDGVGVYTDTQY
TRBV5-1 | ASSPNRGLADNEQF
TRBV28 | ASSLVNEQF
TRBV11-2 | ASSLAPIRQY
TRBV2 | ASRYLGIDEQF
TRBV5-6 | ASGFGIMANIQY
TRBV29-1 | SVDDSYEQY
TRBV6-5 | ASSYSKTGNEQY
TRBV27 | ASSLGRGQTQY
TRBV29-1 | SVWGLAAEQF
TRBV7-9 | ASSSSELASSTDTQY
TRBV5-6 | ASSSGDIQETQY
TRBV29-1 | SVEDESSTSYEQY
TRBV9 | ASSDDWPSPLH
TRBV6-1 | ASSGGGETQY
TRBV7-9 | ASSSLTRFPEQF
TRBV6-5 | ASHQGYEQF